A selection of T cell receptor beta chains follows, all from one sample in a study of OX40 agonist ivuxolimab in advanced cancers. Here immunoSEQ multiplex PCR was the method, and the copy in TCRdb shows in-frame clones only, minus some. The data contain about 18,000 clones, around two thirds of them singletons. The source was CD4+ or CD8+ T cells sorted from blood, collected in a trial of the OX40 agonist ivuxolimab. These receptors were obtained from an adult with an advanced solid tumor such as melanoma, head and neck, liver or kidney cancer. CDR3s include the opening cysteine and the closing phenylalanine or tryptophan. The D gene is left open where the match is weak. Clone size, where shown, is once, few, many, or a class for clones that have expanded.

-,TRBV9,TRBJ2-1,-,TGTGCCAGCAGCGTAGAACAGTACAATGAGCAGTTCTTC,CASSVEQYNEQFF
-,TRBV27,TRBJ2-1,-,TGTGCCAGCAGTTTAAAAGGGAATGAGCAGTTCTTC,CASSLKGNEQFF
medium-sized,TRBV27,TRBJ2-7,-,TGTGCCAGCAGTCCAGGGGATTTAGGCTACGAGCAGTACTTC,CASSPGDLGYEQYF
-,TRBV13,TRBJ2-7,-,TGTGCCAGCAGCTTAGTGGGCGAGCAGTACTTC,CASSLVGEQYF
few,TRBV10-1,TRBJ1-1,-,TGCGCCAGCAGTGACCTGACCCGCGGTGAAGCTTTCTTT,CASSDLTRGEAFF
few,TRBV28,TRBJ2-7,TRBD1,TGTGCCAGCAGTTGGGACAGCTCCTACGAGCAGTACTTC,CASSWDSSYEQYF
-,TRBV7-9,TRBJ1-1,-,TGTGCCAGCAGCCCCGATTTAGCGAACACTGAAGCTTTCTTT,CASSPDLANTEAFF
-,TRBV7-2,TRBJ2-7,-,TGTGCCAGCAGCCCGGGAGAGCTCTACGAGCAGTACTTC,CASSPGELYEQYF
-,TRBV4-1,TRBJ1-1,-,TGCGCCAGCAGCCAAGATCTCGAGGGAGGGTTGAACACTGAAGCTTTCTTT,CASSQDLEGGLNTEAFF
few,TRBV4-3,TRBJ1-5,-,TGCGCCAGCAGCCTGGGGACCAATCAGCCCCAGCATTTT,CASSLGTNQPQHF
-,TRBV6-5,TRBJ2-1,TRBD1,TGTGCCAGCAGCTCTACGGGACAGGCAAATGAGCAGTTCTTC,CASSSTGQANEQFF
-,TRBV28,TRBJ2-3,-,TGTGCCAGCAGTGTGGGACCAAGGGGCACAGATACGCAGTATTTT,CASSVGPRGTDTQYF
-,TRBV2,TRBJ2-3,-,TGTGCCAGCAGTGAAATGACGGGCACAGATACGCAGTATTTT,CASSEMTGTDTQYF
-,TRBV19,TRBJ2-2,-,TGTGCCAGTAGTTTCGTGACAGTCGCGAACACCGGGGAGCTGTTTTTT,CASSFVTVANTGELFF
-,TRBV5-1,TRBJ1-1,-,TGCGCCAGCAGCTTGGCAGGGGAGAACACTGAAGCTTTCTTT,CASSLAGENTEAFF
medium-sized,TRBV6-7,TRBJ1-1,-,TGTGCCAGCAGTTATAGGGACAAGAACACTGAAGCTTTCTTT,CASSYRDKNTEAFF
-,TRBV6-6,TRBJ2-1,TRBD2,TGTGCCAGCAGTTACTCTGCGGGGGAACCTGAGCAGTTCTTC,CASSYSAGEPEQFF
once,TRBV10-3,TRBJ2-2,TRBD2,TGTGCCATCAGACCGACTAGCGGGAAGAACACCGGGGAGCTGTTTTTT,CAIRPTSGKNTGELFF
few,TRBV25-1,TRBJ1-5,TRBD1,TGTGCCAGCAGTGAATTAACGACAGGGGGCAATCAGCCCCAGCATTTT,CASSELTTGGNQPQHF
-,TRBV6-5,TRBJ2-3,-,TGTGCCAGCAGTTACGTTGGGCGCACAGATACGCAGTATTTT,CASSYVGRTDTQYF
-,TRBV29-1,TRBJ1-2,-,TGCAGCGTTGAAGTCTATAACTATGGCTACACCTTC,CSVEVYNYGYTF
-,TRBV6-5,TRBJ2-7,TRBD2,TGTGCCAGCAGTTTTTCCGGGACTAGCGGATACTACGAGCAGTACTTC,CASSFSGTSGYYEQYF
few,TRBV7-9,TRBJ1-1,-,TGTGCCAGCAGCCCCCGACAGTCCGCGAGGGTTACTGAAGCTTTCTTT,CASSPRQSARVTEAFF
once,TRBV15,TRBJ2-7,-,TGTGCCACCAGCGCCGGCTACGAGCAGTACTTC,CATSAGYEQYF
-,TRBV6-5,TRBJ2-5,-,TGTGCCAGCAGCCGGGACGGAGGGTACGGGGAGACCCAGTACTTC,CASSRDGGYGETQYF
-,TRBV29-1,TRBJ2-6,TRBD2,TGCAGCGTTGAGGGAAGCGGGGGATTTTTCTCTGGGGCCAACGTCCTGACTTTC,CSVEGSGGFFSGANVLTF
-,TRBV27,TRBJ2-7,-,TGTGCCAGCAGTGGGGACGGATATTCCTACGAGCAGTACTTC,CASSGDGYSYEQYF
-,TRBV7-2,TRBJ2-7,-,TGTGCCAGCAGCTTAGTGTCGGGTTCCTACGAGCAGTACTTC,CASSLVSGSYEQYF
-,TRBV4-1,TRBJ2-3,-,TGCGCCAGCAGCCAAGATTGGGGGGCCCGCCTGGATACGCAGTATTTT,CASSQDWGARLDTQYF
-,TRBV5-6,TRBJ2-1,-,TGTGCCAGCAGCTTGGGGGTTGAGCAGTTCTTC,CASSLGVEQFF
few,TRBV6-5,TRBJ2-1,-,TGTGCCAGCAGTGAGGATCAAAACAATGAGCAGTTCTTC,CASSEDQNNEQFF
-,TRBV11-2,TRBJ2-7,-,TGTGCCAGCAGCTTAGATCCCCTTGGGGCCTCCTACGAGCAGTACTTC,CASSLDPLGASYEQYF
few,TRBV19,TRBJ2-2,-,TGTGCCAGTAGTATAGGACCGAACACCGGGGAGCTGTTTTTT,CASSIGPNTGELFF
medium-sized,TRBV27,TRBJ2-7,-,TGTGCCATTAAGGAGGCCGGCGAGCAGTACTTC,CAIKEAGEQYF
few,TRBV7-8,TRBJ1-1,-,TGTGCCAGCAGCGTCGGGGGGGTGGACACTGAAGCTTTCTTT,CASSVGGVDTEAFF
-,TRBV16,TRBJ1-5,-,TGTGCCAGCTCCACGACGGACAATCAGCCCCAGCATTTT,CASSTTDNQPQHF
-,TRBV5-1,TRBJ2-5,TRBD2,TGCGCCAGCAGCTTGGAGGGCGGGAGAGGAGAGACCCAGTACTTC,CASSLEGGRGETQYF
-,TRBV6-5,TRBJ2-7,-,TGTGCCAGCAGTTACTCCCTCCAGTCCTACGAGCAGTACTTC,CASSYSLQSYEQYF
-,TRBV28,TRBJ2-3,-,TGTGCCAGCAGTTTATCCCCCTACGAGCGGAGCGCAGATACGCAGTATTTT,CASSLSPYERSADTQYF
-,TRBV6-1,TRBJ2-7,-,TGTGCCAGCAGTGAGGGTTACGAGCAGTACTTC,CASSEGYEQYF
-,TRBV5-1,TRBJ2-7,TRBD1,TGCGCCAGCAGCTTGGGGGCAGGGGGAGCCGAGCAGTACTTC,CASSLGAGGAEQYF
few,TRBV10-1,TRBJ2-3,-,TGCGCCAGCAGTGAGTCCCTAGCCCCCACAGATACGCAGTATTTT,CASSESLAPTDTQYF
medium-sized,TRBV5-1,TRBJ2-7,TRBD2,TGCGCCAGCAGCTTGGCGGCCCCCTTCGGGAGGACGGCCGAGCAGTACTTC,CASSLAAPFGRTAEQYF
few,TRBV6-5,TRBJ1-1,-,TGTGCCAGCAGACCCGGGGGGAACACTGAAGCTTTCTTT,CASRPGGNTEAFF
few,TRBV27,TRBJ1-2,-,TGTGCCAGCAGTCCTTGGACCGAAACTGCTTTTTATGGCTACACCTTC,CASSPWTETAFYGYTF
-,TRBV5-6,TRBJ2-7,-,TGTGCCAGCAGCTCCGAGGGACTCGCCTACGAGCAGTACTTC,CASSSEGLAYEQYF
few,TRBV13,TRBJ2-7,-,TGTGCCAGCAGCCCATCGGACACATGGTCCGAGCAGTACTTC,CASSPSDTWSEQYF
medium-sized,TRBV7-6,TRBJ2-1,TRBD2,TGTGCCAGCAGCTCCCCGGCGGGGGGGGCGAATGAGCAGTTCTTC,CASSSPAGGANEQFF
-,TRBV7-2,TRBJ2-3,-,TGTGCCAGCAGCCCACTTGAAGGGGCAGATACGCAGTATTTT,CASSPLEGADTQYF
-,TRBV4-1,TRBJ1-5,-,TGCGCCAGCAGCCAAGGAAGTCACAATCAGCCCCAGCATTTT,CASSQGSHNQPQHF
-,TRBV14,TRBJ2-5,-,TGTGCCAGCAGCCAAGATTCCTGGCAAGTAACCCAGTACTTC,CASSQDSWQVTQYF
-,TRBV11-2,TRBJ2-4,-,TGTGCCAGCAGTTCCCTAGGGCAGGAAAACATTCAGTACTTC,CASSSLGQENIQYF
medium-sized,TRBV6-1,TRBJ2-5,-,TGTGCCAGTCATTCTTTTGCCAGGACCCAAGAGACCCAGTACTTC,CASHSFARTQETQYF